One and the same sample provided the 21 T cell receptor beta chains below, sequenced in a study of cytomegalovirus exposure and HLA in healthy donors (dated by TCRdb to between 2016 and 2019). The method was the immunoSEQ multiplex PCR assay. For the multiplex PCR, a mixture combining 60 forward primers for TCR Vbeta segments and 13 reverse primers for TCR Jbeta segments was used. TCRdb retrieved this table from immuneACCESS and kept in-frame rearrangements only. Not all clones are present; in checked studies, unresolved V genes account for under half, and no reason is known for the remainder. This sample comprises 90,000 to 130,000 clones, roughly 78% of them detected only once. The biggest ten clones account for 1.3% of the sample. The sample comprised PBMCs. The source is a woman aged 30 to 39 in good health and CMV-seronegative.

This sequence joins TRBV29-1 and TRBJ2-3; D possibly corresponds to TRBD1 (5 bases). CDR3 length equals 14 residues. V dropped 1 base and J dropped 4 bases, with 12 bases sitting between them. The V gene's germline CDR1 is SQVTM and CDR2 ANQGSEA. CDR3 amino acids: CSVEGSTQADTQYF. The DNA for the CDR3 is TGCAGCGTTGAAGGATCGACACAGGCAGATACGCAGTATTTT.

The chain is built from TRBV7-2 and TRBJ2-7; TRBD2 is a possible D gene (6 bases). V lost 6 bases to trimming and J lost 3 bases, with 18 bases between them. CDR1 and CDR2 (germline): SGHTA, FQGNSA. There are 15 residues in the CDR3. CDR3 protein: CASRPNIGRHYEQYF. DNA for the CDR3: TGTGCCAGCAGGCCAAATATCGGGAGACACTACGAGCAGTACTTC.

J is TRBJ1-1 and V is TRBV5-6, with D perhaps matching TRBD1 (5 bases). Trimming left V 3 bases short and J 11 bases short, with 14 bases between. The CDR3 totals 12 residues. The germline CDR1 and CDR2 sequences are SGHDT and YYEEEE. DNA of the CDR3: TGTGCCAGCAGCTCTGCGGGGGTTGAGGCTTTCTTT. Amino acid sequence: CASSSAGVEAFF.

The chain employs TRBV29-1 and TRBJ2-1, with 10 bases lining up with TRBD1. The CDR3 runs 14 residues. The J segment lost 16 bases and the V segment lost 3 bases, leaving 15 bases of the junction unmatched. Germline V gene data show CDR1 as SQVTM and CDR2 as ANQGSEA. CDR3 coding DNA: TGCAGCGTTGAGGTCCGACAGGGGGCGCGATACTTTTTCTTC. Amino acids: CSVEVRQGARYFFF.

With regard to this clone: Relative to the germline gene, one junction end is altered; a read error may explain this. The rearrangement links TRBV5-1 to TRBJ2-3; 7 bases align to TRBD1. This CDR3 is 15 amino acids long. Per germline, CDR1 SGHRS and CDR2 YFSETQ. This CDR3 reads CASSLEGQSTDTQYF. CDR3 bases: TGCGCCAGCAGCTTGGAGGGACAGAGCACAGATACGCAATATTTT.

In this sample, this clone turned up a few times. The chain combines TRBV5-6 with TRBJ2-5; possibly TRBD2 for D (5 bases). The J call is doubtful: the DNA matches TRBJ2-7 better. The CDR3 is made up of 12 amino acids. Germline V gives CDR1 SGHDT, CDR2 YYEEEE. CDR3 in amino acids: CASSLDSGEQYF. Here the CDR3 DNA reads TGTGCCAGCAGCTTGGACAGCGGCGAGCAGTACTTC.

This clone was detected only a few times. V usage is TRBV4-2 and J usage is TRBJ2-2, with 10 bases that match TRBD2. After removal of 1 base from V and 1 base from J, the junction contained 3 bases not matched to a gene. The V gene's germline CDR1 is LGHNA and CDR2 YNFKEQ. The CDR3 extends over 17 amino acids. In DNA, the CDR3 is TGTGCCAGCAGCCAAGTGCCTAGCGGGGGGAACACCGGGGAGCTGTTTTTT. Residues: CASSQVPSGGNTGELFF.

This clone was recorded once. The chain joins TRBV18 to TRBJ2-7; unclear D gene. The CDR3 length is 12 residues. The V and J ends lost 3 bases and 0 bases respectively, with 3 bases between them. Germline V gene lookup returns CDR1 KGHSH and CDR2 LQKENI. Written as DNA, the CDR3 is TGTGCCAGCTCACCCCTCTCCTACGAGCAGTACTTC. This codes for CASSPLSYEQYF.

The chain joins TRBV6-1 to TRBJ1-1; the D gene is possibly TRBD1 (5 bases). V lost 3 bases and J lost 7, with 6 bases in between. This CDR3 comprises 11 residues. Per the germline V gene, CDR1 is MNHNS and CDR2 is SASEGT. CDR3 residues: CASSDRVEAFF. The CDR3 DNA is TGTGCCAGCAGTGACAGGGTTGAAGCTTTCTTT.

This chain links TRBV5-6 with TRBJ1-6; 8 bases agree with TRBD1. The V and J ends lost 3 bases and 6 bases, in that order; junction bases with no gene match: 8. Germline CDR1 SGHDT, CDR2 YYEEEE. The CDR3 consists of 16 residues. CDR3 nucleotides: TGTGCCAGCAGCTCTTATTCCGGGACAGGTAATTCACCCCTCCACTTT. It yields the protein CASSSYSGTGNSPLHF.

This clone was seen a handful of times. V usage is TRBV6-5 and J usage is TRBJ1-4, with 7 bases matching TRBD1. Germline V gives CDR1 MNHEY, CDR2 SVGAGI. The J segment lost 8 bases and the V segment lost 5 bases, leaving 8 bases of the junction unmatched. The CDR3 has 14 amino acids. CDR3 residues: CASSPQGSGEKLFF. The CDR3 DNA reads as TGTGCCAGCAGTCCACAGGGGAGTGGGGAAAAACTGTTTTTT.

The V call is TRBV28, the J call TRBJ2-2; possible D gene TRBD1, 5 bases. CDR1 is MDHEN and CDR2 is SYDVKM in the germline V gene. CDR3 size: 17 residues. V lost 6 bases and J 4 bases, leaving 21 bases between the germline ends. The CDR3 nucleotides read TGTGCCAGCAGAACTCAGACAGAGTACGGAGTCACCGGGGAGCTGTTTTTT. Encoded protein: CASRTQTEYGVTGELFF. The full variable domain, its missing parts supplied by reference TRBV28 and TRBJ2-2, is DVKVTQSSRYLVKRTGEKVFLECVQDMDHENMFWYRQDPGLGLRLIYFSYDVKMKEKGDIPEGYSVSREKKERFSLILESASTNQTSMYLCASRTQTEYGVTGELFFGEGSRLTVL.

This clone showed up just a few times. The V and J genes are TRBV21-1 and TRBJ2-7; TRBD2, as called in the table, went unchecked against the DNA. TRBV21-1 constitutes a pseudogene. The CDR3 covers 13 residues. The chain's CDR3 is CASSKARGYEQYF. The CDR3 DNA sequence: TGTGCCAGCAGCAAAGCTCGGGGTTACGAGCAGTACTTC.

The V gene is TRBV19, the J gene TRBJ1-6; tentatively, D is TRBD1 (5 bases). The CDR3 has 16 residues. CDR1 is LNHDA and CDR2 is SQIVND in the germline V gene (reference sequence). V gave up 6 bases and J gave up 0 bases, with 12 bases separating them. CDR3 coding DNA: TGTGCCAGTAGCCCCGACAGAAGCTCCTATAATTCACCCCTCCACTTT. It yields the protein CASSPDRSSYNSPLHF.

The chain recombines TRBV18 with TRBJ1-2, with a tentative D call TRBD1 (6 bases). Germline loops: CDR1 KGHSH, CDR2 LQKENI. Trimming left V 3 bases short and J 1 base short, with 9 bases between. The CDR3 is made up of 14 amino acids. DNA for the CDR3: TGTGCCAGCTCACCCGGACAGAATAACTATGGCTACACCTTC. This sequence encodes CASSPGQNNYGYTF.

The chain couples TRBV28 to TRBJ2-7; 11 bases align to TRBD2. CDR1 and CDR2 (germline): MDHEN, SYDVKM. There are 15 residues in the CDR3. V was clipped by 4 bases and J by 6 bases; unmatched bases: 8. The CDR3 DNA reads TGTGCCAGCAGTTCGACTAGCGGGATTGTCGGCGAGCAGTACTTC. Translation: CASSSTSGIVGEQYF.

V gene TRBV6-5 combines with J gene TRBJ2-7, with TRBD2 as a possible D gene (5 bases). The germline V gene encodes CDR1 MNHEY and CDR2 SVGAGI. V lost 5 bases to trimming and J lost 7 bases, with 12 bases between them. The CDR3 contains 12 residues. CDR3 loop: CASSNNREEQYF. The DNA for the CDR3 is TGTGCCAGCAGTAACAATAGGGAGGAGCAGTACTTC.

The chain joins TRBV9 to TRBJ2-7; 7 bases match TRBD2. In germline, CDR1 is SGDLS, CDR2 YYNGEE. Trimming removed 3 bases from V and 3 bases from J; junction bases left unmatched: 9. This CDR3 has 15 residues. CDR3 protein: CASSASSGVGYEQYF. The DNA of the CDR3 is TGTGCCAGCAGCGCCTCTAGCGGAGTTGGCTACGAGCAGTACTTC.

CDR3 DNA: TGTGCCAGCAGCTTTTTACAGGACTACGAGCAGTACTTC. It translates to CASSFLQDYEQYF. The chain carries TRBV5-8 and TRBJ2-7; perhaps TRBD1 as D (5 bases). CDR1 is SGHTS, CDR2 YDEGEE, per germline. This CDR3 has 13 residues. The V end lost 2 bases, the J end lost 3 bases, and 9 bases lay between the germline ends. Using reference TRBV5-8 and TRBJ2-7 for the parts outside the CDR3, the full variable domain is EAGVTQSPTHLIKTRGQQATLRCSPISGHTSVYWYQQALGLGLQFLLWYDEGEERNRGNFPPRFSGRQFPNYSSELNVNALELEDSALYLCASSFLQDYEQYFGPGTRLTVT.

This rearrangement joins TRBV2 to TRBJ1-1, with D perhaps matching TRBD1 (6 bases). This CDR3 has 17 residues. The germline V gene encodes CDR1 SNHLY and CDR2 FYNNEI. Trimming took 5 bases from V and 0 from J, leaving 19 bases between them. The CDR3 protein is CASSRGLGTTMNTEAFF. The CDR3, as DNA: TGTGCCAGCAGTCGAGGACTAGGGACAACCATGAACACTGAAGCTTTCTTT.

The chain uses TRBV30 and TRBJ2-1; perhaps TRBD1 as D (6 bases). The germline V and J ends were trimmed by 0 bases and 1 base, with 16 bases remaining between them. The CDR3 loop spans 17 amino acids. CDR1 is GTSNPN and CDR2 is SVGIG in the germline V gene (reference sequence). This chain's CDR3 is CAWSVDRGKRSYNEQFF. The CDR3 DNA follows: TGTGCCTGGAGTGTAGATAGGGGGAAGAGATCCTACAATGAGCAGTTCTTC.